These T cell receptor beta chains were read from a single sample in a study of blood T cell repertoires in COVID-19. The assay was immunoSEQ multiplex PCR, and TCRdb's table has in-frame clones only and misses some. This table holds roughly 100,000 clones, around 87% found once. Sequencing was performed on peripheral blood. These receptors all come from a human donor in a cohort sampled during active COVID-19. CDR3s leave out the opening cysteine and the closing phenylalanine or tryptophan.

j_gene: TRBJ1-1; v_gene: TRBV5-4; CDR3aa: ASSLTGGEGTEAF
j_gene: TRBJ1-1; v_gene: TRBV5-8; CDR3aa: ASSPRGSGNTEAF
j_gene: TRBJ2-1; v_gene: TRBV7-8; CDR3aa: ASSLELAGGLYLNSYNEQF
j_gene: TRBJ1-1; v_gene: TRBV7-9; CDR3aa: ASSPEAAGAF
j_gene: TRBJ2-7; v_gene: TRBV28; CDR3aa: ASSETSGFQQY
j_gene: TRBJ2-1; v_gene: TRBV4-3; CDR3aa: ASSQDAVGSSYNEQF
j_gene: TRBJ1-5; v_gene: TRBV3-1/TRBV3-2; CDR3aa: ASSQARVNQPQH
j_gene: TRBJ1-3; v_gene: TRBV9; CDR3aa: ASSVTDLGGNTIY
j_gene: TRBJ2-1; v_gene: TRBV5-1; CDR3aa: ASSAGQSSYNEQF
j_gene: TRBJ1-6; v_gene: TRBV5-4; CDR3aa: ASSRAIPRGSPLH
j_gene: TRBJ2-7; v_gene: TRBV5-6; CDR3aa: ASSLVPGSFYEQY
j_gene: TRBJ2-2; v_gene: TRBV3-1/TRBV3-2; CDR3aa: ASSHLPRANTGELF
j_gene: TRBJ1-5; v_gene: TRBV2; CDR3aa: ASSTTQGHQPQH
j_gene: TRBJ2-7; v_gene: TRBV27; CDR3aa: ASSARRGDYEQY
j_gene: TRBJ2-3; v_gene: TRBV5-1; CDR3aa: ASSRTSTDTQY
j_gene: TRBJ2-1; v_gene: TRBV9; CDR3aa: ASSVAGPRGNEQF
j_gene: TRBJ2-1; v_gene: TRBV6-2/TRBV6-3; CDR3aa: ASSWGQGYYNEQF
j_gene: TRBJ1-3; v_gene: TRBV28; CDR3aa: ASIRQGPGNTIY
j_gene: TRBJ2-2; v_gene: TRBV6-2/TRBV6-3; CDR3aa: ASSWQAGELF
j_gene: TRBJ2-3; v_gene: TRBV7-2; CDR3aa: ASSLGTTDTDTQY
j_gene: TRBJ2-2; v_gene: TRBV4-3; CDR3aa: ASSQDRGQGFGTKGTGELF
j_gene: TRBJ1-3; v_gene: TRBV19; CDR3aa: ASSIYGPTTGNTIY
j_gene: TRBJ1-4; v_gene: TRBV18; CDR3aa: ASSGQGGEKLF
j_gene: TRBJ1-1; v_gene: TRBV7-9; CDR3aa: ASSLAQGRGTEAF
j_gene: TRBJ2-3; v_gene: TRBV5-4; CDR3aa: ASSLKQGTDTQY
j_gene: TRBJ1-2; v_gene: TRBV30; CDR3aa: AWSEFRGAANYGYT
j_gene: TRBJ1-5; v_gene: TRBV7-9; CDR3aa: ASSPGDQPQH
j_gene: TRBJ1-2; v_gene: TRBV30; CDR3aa: AWGYPRRDGYT
j_gene: TRBJ1-5; v_gene: TRBV15; CDR3aa: ATSRDRGNQPQH
j_gene: TRBJ1-2; v_gene: TRBV2; CDR3aa: ASSQDRGLYGYT
j_gene: TRBJ2-7; v_gene: TRBV19; CDR3aa: ASSTGLEQY
j_gene: TRBJ1-2; v_gene: TRBV30; CDR3aa: AWSGTAYGYT
j_gene: TRBJ1-2; v_gene: TRBV6-5; CDR3aa: ASSKQGAVFGYT
j_gene: TRBJ1-3; v_gene: TRBV9; CDR3aa: ASSPRQGSGNTIY
j_gene: TRBJ1-6; v_gene: TRBV5-5; CDR3aa: ASSFRQGGGSPLH
j_gene: TRBJ2-7; v_gene: TRBV28; CDR3aa: ASSLERGLYEQY
j_gene: TRBJ2-1; v_gene: TRBV5-1; CDR3aa: ASSVGAEQF
j_gene: TRBJ1-4; v_gene: TRBV7-8; CDR3aa: ASSKEGGRDEKLF
j_gene: TRBJ2-7; v_gene: TRBV5-4; CDR3aa: ASSKQGRSSYEQY
j_gene: TRBJ1-3; v_gene: TRBV5-1; CDR3aa: ASSWGQGTGNTIY
j_gene: TRBJ2-2; v_gene: TRBV19; CDR3aa: ASSRGGGTGELF
j_gene: TRBJ2-1; v_gene: TRBV30; CDR3aa: AWRVGGQLYNEQF
j_gene: TRBJ2-5; v_gene: TRBV28; CDR3aa: ASSQGGMGETQY
j_gene: TRBJ2-1; v_gene: TRBV10-2; CDR3aa: ASRKLAGGNSYNEQF
j_gene: TRBJ1-1; v_gene: TRBV4-2; CDR3aa: ASSQERGQFEAF
j_gene: TRBJ2-5; v_gene: TRBV7-3; CDR3aa: ASSFGRGRVQETQY
j_gene: TRBJ2-7; v_gene: TRBV6-5; CDR3aa: ASTRQGAQY
j_gene: TRBJ2-7; v_gene: TRBV28; CDR3aa: ASSGPGLPSYEQY
j_gene: TRBJ1-1; v_gene: TRBV6-2/TRBV6-3; CDR3aa: ASSYSGTGTLDTEAF
j_gene: TRBJ2-3; v_gene: TRBV30; CDR3aa: AWSFKQGALDTQY
j_gene: TRBJ2-7; v_gene: TRBV5-1; CDR3aa: ASSTGSSYEQY